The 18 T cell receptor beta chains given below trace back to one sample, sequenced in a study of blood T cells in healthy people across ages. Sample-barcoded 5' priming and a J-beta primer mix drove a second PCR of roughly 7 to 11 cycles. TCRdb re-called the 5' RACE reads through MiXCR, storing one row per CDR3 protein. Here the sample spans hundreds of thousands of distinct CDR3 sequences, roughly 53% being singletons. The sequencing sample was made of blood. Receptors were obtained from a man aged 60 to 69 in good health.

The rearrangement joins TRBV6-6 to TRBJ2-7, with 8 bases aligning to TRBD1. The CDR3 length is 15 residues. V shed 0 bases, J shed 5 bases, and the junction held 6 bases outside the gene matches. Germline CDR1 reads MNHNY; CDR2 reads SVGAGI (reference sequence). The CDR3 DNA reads TGTGCCAGCAGTTACTCGAGGGACAGGTCCCACGAGCAGTACTTC. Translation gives CASSYSRDRSHEQYF.

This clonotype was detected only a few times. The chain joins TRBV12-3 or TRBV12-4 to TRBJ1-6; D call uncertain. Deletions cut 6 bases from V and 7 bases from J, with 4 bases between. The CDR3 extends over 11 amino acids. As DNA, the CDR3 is TGTGCCAGCAGGGGGAATTCACCCCTCCACTTT. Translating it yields CASRGNSPLHF.

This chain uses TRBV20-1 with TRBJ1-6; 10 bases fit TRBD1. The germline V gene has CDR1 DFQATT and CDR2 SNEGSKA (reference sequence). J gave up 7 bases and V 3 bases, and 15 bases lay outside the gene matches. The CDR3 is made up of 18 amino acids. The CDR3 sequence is CSARHRPGQGFRNSPLHF. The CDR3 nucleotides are TGCAGTGCTAGGCACAGACCGGGACAGGGGTTTAGGAATTCACCCCTCCACTTT.

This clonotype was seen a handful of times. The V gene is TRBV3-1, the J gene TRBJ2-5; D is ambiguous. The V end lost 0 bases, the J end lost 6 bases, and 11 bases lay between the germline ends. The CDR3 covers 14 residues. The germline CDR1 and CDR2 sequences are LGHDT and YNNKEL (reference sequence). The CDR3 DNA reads TGTGCCAGCAGCCAAGACTCTAGGTCGCAGACCCAGTACTTC. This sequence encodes CASSQDSRSQTQYF.

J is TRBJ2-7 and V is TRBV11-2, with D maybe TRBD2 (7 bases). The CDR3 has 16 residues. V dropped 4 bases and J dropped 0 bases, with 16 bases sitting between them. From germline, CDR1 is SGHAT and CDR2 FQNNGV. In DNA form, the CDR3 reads TGTGCCAGCAGCTCAGCAAACCGGGGGGCCTCCTACGAGCAGTACTTC. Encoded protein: CASSSANRGASYEQYF.

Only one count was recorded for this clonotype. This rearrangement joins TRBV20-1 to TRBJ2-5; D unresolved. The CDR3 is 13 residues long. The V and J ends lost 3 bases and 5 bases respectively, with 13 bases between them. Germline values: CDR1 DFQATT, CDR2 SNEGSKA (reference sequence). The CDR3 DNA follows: TGCAGTGCTAGCGTACAAGGGCTGGAGACCCAGTACTTC. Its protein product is CSASVQGLETQYF.

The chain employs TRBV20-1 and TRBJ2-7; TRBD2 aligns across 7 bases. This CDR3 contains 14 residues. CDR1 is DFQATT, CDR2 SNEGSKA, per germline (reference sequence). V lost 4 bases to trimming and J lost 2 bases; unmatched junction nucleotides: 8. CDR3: CSAIMSGAPYEQYF. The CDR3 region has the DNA TGCAGTGCTATTATGAGCGGGGCCCCCTACGAGCAGTACTTC.

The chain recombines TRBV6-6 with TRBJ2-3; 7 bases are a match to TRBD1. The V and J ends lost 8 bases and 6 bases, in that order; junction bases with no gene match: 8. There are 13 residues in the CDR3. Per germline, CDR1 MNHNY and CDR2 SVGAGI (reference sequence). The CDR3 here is CASRDSQEDTQYF. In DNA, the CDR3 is TGTGCCAGCCGGGACAGCCAGGAGGATACGCAGTATTTT.

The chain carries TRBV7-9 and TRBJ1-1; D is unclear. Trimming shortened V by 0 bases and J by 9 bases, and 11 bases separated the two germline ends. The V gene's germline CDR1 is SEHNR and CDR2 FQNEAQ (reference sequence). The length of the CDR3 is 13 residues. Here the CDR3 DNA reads TGTGCCAGCAGCTTAGCCCACGCAGGACAAGCTTTCTTT. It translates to CASSLAHAGQAFF.

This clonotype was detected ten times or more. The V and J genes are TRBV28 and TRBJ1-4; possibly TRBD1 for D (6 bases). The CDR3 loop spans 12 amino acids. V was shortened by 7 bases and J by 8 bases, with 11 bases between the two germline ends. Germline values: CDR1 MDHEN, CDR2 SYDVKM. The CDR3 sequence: CASTQGQEKLFF. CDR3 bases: TGTGCCAGCACACAGGGTCAAGAAAAACTGTTTTTT. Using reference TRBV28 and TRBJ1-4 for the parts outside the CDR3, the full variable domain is DVKVTQSSRYLVKRTGEKVFLECVQDMDHENMFWYRQDPGLGLRLIYFSYDVKMKEKGDIPEGYSVSREKKERFSLILESASTNQTSMYLCASTQGQEKLFFGSGTQLSVL.

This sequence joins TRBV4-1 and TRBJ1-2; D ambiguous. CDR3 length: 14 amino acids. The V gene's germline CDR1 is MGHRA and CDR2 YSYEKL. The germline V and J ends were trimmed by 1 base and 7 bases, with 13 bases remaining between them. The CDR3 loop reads CASSQGSRIFGYTF. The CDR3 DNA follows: TGCGCCAGCAGCCAAGGGTCCAGGATCTTTGGCTACACCTTC.

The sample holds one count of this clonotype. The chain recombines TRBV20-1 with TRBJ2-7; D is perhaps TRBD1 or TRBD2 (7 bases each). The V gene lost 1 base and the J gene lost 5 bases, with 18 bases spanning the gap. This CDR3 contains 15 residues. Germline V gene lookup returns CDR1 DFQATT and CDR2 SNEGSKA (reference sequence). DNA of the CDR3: TGCAGTGCTAGAGCAGGGGGACTAAACCCCCACGAGCAGTACTTC. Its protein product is CSARAGGLNPHEQYF.

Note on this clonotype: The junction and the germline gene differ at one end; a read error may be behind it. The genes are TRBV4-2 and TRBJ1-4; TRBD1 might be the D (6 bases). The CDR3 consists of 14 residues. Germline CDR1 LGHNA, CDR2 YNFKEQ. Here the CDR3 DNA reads TGTGCCAGCAGTCCCGGGACACGTAATGAAGAACTGTTTTTT. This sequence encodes CASSPGTRNEELFF.

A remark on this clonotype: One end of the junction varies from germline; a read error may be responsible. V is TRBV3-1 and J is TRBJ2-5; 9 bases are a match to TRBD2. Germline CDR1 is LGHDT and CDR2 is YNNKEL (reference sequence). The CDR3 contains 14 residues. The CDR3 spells CTSSQSGRQETQYF. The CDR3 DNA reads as TGTACCAGCAGCCAGAGCGGGAGGCAAGAGACCCAGTACTTC.

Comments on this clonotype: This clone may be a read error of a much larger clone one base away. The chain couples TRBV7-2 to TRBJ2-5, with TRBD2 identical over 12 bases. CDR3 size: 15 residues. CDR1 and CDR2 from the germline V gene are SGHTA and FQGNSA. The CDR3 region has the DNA TGTGCCAGCAGCCTCGGACTAGCGGGGCAAGAGACCCAGGACTTC. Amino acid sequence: CASSLGLAGQETQDF.

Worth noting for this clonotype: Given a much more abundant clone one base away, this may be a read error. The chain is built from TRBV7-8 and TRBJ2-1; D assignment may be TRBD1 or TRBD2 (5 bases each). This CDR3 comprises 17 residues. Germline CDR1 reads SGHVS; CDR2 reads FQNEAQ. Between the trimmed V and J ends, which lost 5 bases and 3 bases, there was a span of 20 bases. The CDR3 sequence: CASSPPGQLSFYNEQFF. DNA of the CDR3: TGTGCCAGCAGCCCCCCGGGGCAACTCAGCTTCTACAATGAGCAGTTCTTC.

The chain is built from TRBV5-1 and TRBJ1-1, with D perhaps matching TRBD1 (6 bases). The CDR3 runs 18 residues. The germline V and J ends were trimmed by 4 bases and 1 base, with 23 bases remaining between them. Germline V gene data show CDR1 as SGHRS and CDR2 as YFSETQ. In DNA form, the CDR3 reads TGCGCCAGCAGCCGGACCACCGCCGGGGGCTACGAGAACACTGAAGCTTTCTTT. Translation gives CASSRTTAGGYENTEAFF.

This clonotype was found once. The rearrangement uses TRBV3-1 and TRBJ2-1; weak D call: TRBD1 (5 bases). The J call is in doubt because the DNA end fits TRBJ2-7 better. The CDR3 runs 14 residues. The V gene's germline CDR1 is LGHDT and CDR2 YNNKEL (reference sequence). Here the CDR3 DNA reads TGTGCCAGCAGCCTTTCGGACACCTCCTACGAGCAGTACTTC. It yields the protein CASSLSDTSYEQYF.